Here is one T cell receptor (beta chain) with its context. Its cognate antigen is unknown. PBMCs were stained for CD3, CD4 and CD8, and CD4+ and CD8+ T cells were sorted. This entry is derived from a study of CD8+ T cells in alopecia areata. Broader study findings: Among patients, TCR sharing was less clear than in mice, a difference possibly due in part to HLA diversity in the patient population. Sequencing of scalp samples also captures resident alphabeta T cells of normal skin. Affected lesional scalp, above all in alopecia totalis/universalis, was more clonal than normal scalp.

TCR sequencing used cDNA made by reverse transcription of extracted RNA. TCRdb's table, derived via immunoSEQ multiplex PCR, lists solely in-frame clones and lacks some. The sample lists 120,000 or so clones, roughly two thirds occurring once. The CDR3 contains 14 residues. V gave up 1 base and J gave up 2 bases, with 8 bases separating them. Germline V lookup: CDR1 SEHNR, CDR2 FQNEAQ (reference sequence). The chain uses TRBV7-9 and TRBJ1-1; D might be TRBD1 (5 bases). The sample comprised CD4+ T cells sorted from blood. The clonotype originates from a human donor in good health. The CDR3 reads CASSLGRANTEAFF. The CDR3, as DNA: TGTGCCAGCAGCTTAGGCAGGGCAAACACTGAAGCTTTCTTT. Together with reference TRBV7-9 and TRBJ1-1, the CDR3 gives the full variable domain: DTGVSQNPRHKITKRGQNVTFRCDPISEHNRLYWYRQTLGQGPEFLTYFQNEAQLEKSRLLSDRFSAERPKGSFSTLEIQRTEQGDSAMYLCASSLGRANTEAFFGQGTRLTVV.